Below are 14 T cell receptor beta chains sequenced from a single sample in a study of Tregs in tolerant kidney transplant recipients. The table came from immunoSEQ multiplex PCR; TCRdb's copy has only in-frame clones and leaves some out. The table records fewer than 40,000 clones, 82% of them present only once. No cognate antigen is known for these TCRs. Source material: Tregs from blood cultured with allogeneic cells. The receptors stem from a human donor in good health.

The chain has TRBV4-3 and TRBJ2-2; 7 bases agree with TRBD2. J was trimmed by 5 bases and V by 2 bases; bases with no gene match: 11. Germline CDR1 is LGHNA and CDR2 is YSLEER. The CDR3 extends over 17 amino acids. CDR3 nucleotide sequence: TGCGCCAGCAGCCAATTCTATGGGGGAGGGAATACCGGGGAGCTGTTTTTT. Encoded protein: CASSQFYGGGNTGELFF.

Concerning this clone itself: One end of the junction fails to match germline, which may point to a read error. The V call is TRBV4-2, the J call TRBJ2-5; no firm D call. Germline V gene data show CDR1 as LGHNA and CDR2 as YNFKEQ. CDR3 size: 15 residues. As DNA, the CDR3 is TGTGCCAGCAGCCAAGATATGGTAAATTCAGAGACCCGGTACTTC. This gives the protein CASSQDMVNSETRYF.

The chain links TRBV4-2 to TRBJ1-3; possibly TRBD1 for D (5 bases). The CDR3 is 17 residues long. Trimming took 2 bases from V and 1 from J, leaving 15 bases between them. CDR1 is LGHNA, CDR2 YNFKEQ, per germline. CDR3 DNA sequence: TGTGCCAGCAGCCAACGGAGGGGACTGACTTCTGGAAACACCATATATTTT. Its translation is CASSQRRGLTSGNTIYF.

The genes are TRBV7-9 and TRBJ1-1; weak D call: TRBD1 (5 bases). The germline V gene encodes CDR1 SEHNR and CDR2 FQNEAQ (reference sequence). The CDR3 is made up of 12 amino acids. V was cut by 6 bases and J by 1 base, with 6 bases left in between. The CDR3 DNA reads as TGTGCCAGCAGAACAGGGAACACTGAAGCTTTCTTT. Its protein product is CASRTGNTEAFF.

This sequence joins TRBV30 and TRBJ2-2; D uncertain. V lost 4 bases and J 1 base, leaving 7 bases between the germline ends. CDR3 length: 13 residues. CDR1 and CDR2 (germline): GTSNPN, SVGIG (reference sequence). The CDR3 DNA sequence: TGTGCCTGGATGCGGTTGAACACCGGGGAGCTGTTTTTT. Its protein product is CAWMRLNTGELFF.

The J gene is TRBJ1-6, the V gene TRBV5-4; D remains ambiguous. The V end lost 7 bases, the J end lost 7 bases, and 15 bases lay between the germline ends. This CDR3 is built from 14 residues. The germline V gene encodes CDR1 SGHNT and CDR2 YYREEE (reference sequence). The chain's CDR3 is CASFDTRRNSPLHF. The CDR3 DNA sequence: TGTGCCAGCTTCGACACGAGACGAAATTCACCCCTCCACTTT.

V gene TRBV2 combines with J gene TRBJ2-7, with TRBD1 identical over 7 bases. The CDR3 covers 14 residues. In germline, CDR1 is SNHLY, CDR2 FYNNEI. With 6 bases clipped from V and 6 bases from J, the junction kept 11 bases outside the gene matches. CDR3: CASSERTGGVEQYF. The DNA of the CDR3 is TGTGCCAGCAGCGAGAGGACAGGTGGGGTCGAGCAGTACTTC.

The chain joins TRBV29-1 to TRBJ2-5; TRBD2 might be the D (5 bases). CDR3 size: 12 residues. Germline CDR1 and CDR2: SQVTM and ANQGSEA. Trimming left V 6 bases short and J 4 bases short, with 12 bases between. The CDR3 DNA sequence: TGCAGCGTGTTACTAGTGGCAGAGACCCAGTACTTC. Encoded protein: CSVLLVAETQYF.

The chain carries TRBV10-3 and TRBJ1-6; 10 bases map to TRBD1. Germline CDR1 ENHRY, CDR2 SYGVKD. The V segment lost 6 bases and the J segment 10 bases; nucleotides outside the gene matches: 9. The length of the CDR3 is 15 residues. The CDR3 DNA sequence: TGTGCCATCAGCTCACAAGGACAGGGGGACTCACCCCTCCACTTT. It translates to CAISSQGQGDSPLHF.

The V call is TRBV6-5, the J call TRBJ1-2; no clear D gene. This CDR3 is built from 13 residues. Trimming cost V 7 bases and J 2 bases, with 11 bases left between them. The germline CDR1 and CDR2 sequences are MNHEY and SVGAGI. This CDR3 is CASTKGPNYGYTF. As DNA, the CDR3 is TGTGCCAGCACTAAGGGTCCGAACTATGGCTACACCTTC.

The chain recombines TRBV30 with TRBJ1-6, with D perhaps matching TRBD1 (5 bases). V lost 7 bases and J lost 0, with 13 bases in between. The germline CDR1 and CDR2 sequences are GTSNPN and SVGIG (reference sequence). The CDR3 extends over 15 amino acids. The DNA of the CDR3 is TGTGCCTTTACGGGGGGGAGCTCCTATAATTCACCCCTCCACTTT. Its protein is CAFTGGSSYNSPLHF.

V and J are TRBV2 and TRBJ2-2; possibly TRBD1 or TRBD2 for D (5 bases each). This CDR3 comprises 18 residues. Germline CDR1 is SNHLY and CDR2 is FYNNEI. V was shortened by 2 bases and J by 0 bases, with 16 bases between the two germline ends. As DNA, the CDR3 is TGTGCCAGCAGTGAAATCGGCCCGAGGGGAGCGAACACCGGGGAGCTGTTTTTT. This sequence encodes CASSEIGPRGANTGELFF.

The chain has TRBV7-3 and TRBJ2-5; D is unresolved. Deletions cut 5 bases from V and 5 bases from J, with 18 bases between. Germline V gene lookup returns CDR1 SGHTA and CDR2 FQGTGA. This CDR3 contains 15 residues. CDR3 sequence: CASSISFSRGETQYF. The CDR3 region has the DNA TGTGCCAGCAGCATTTCCTTTAGCCGTGGCGAGACCCAGTACTTC. Using reference TRBV7-3 and TRBJ2-5 for the parts outside the CDR3, the full variable domain is GAGVSQTPSNKVTEKGKYVELRCDPISGHTALYWYRQSLGQGPEFLIYFQGTGAADDSGLPNDRFFAVRPEGSVSTLKIQRTERGDSAVYLCASSISFSRGETQYFGPGTRLLVL.

The chain uses TRBV14 and TRBJ1-3; D is uncertain. V lost 3 bases and J 4 bases, leaving 16 bases between the germline ends. Germline V CDR1 and CDR2: SGHDN, FVKESK. The CDR3 runs to 16 residues. The DNA of the CDR3 is TGTGCCAGCAGCCATCGAACGGGATCGGGAGGAAACACCATATATTTT. It encodes CASSHRTGSGGNTIYF.